This T cell receptor (beta chain) originates from a study of CD8 T cells in ankylosing spondylitis. Study-level results: In ankylosing spondylitis blood, a motif of 7 to 9 highly homologous TCR beta variants appeared characteristic. Several of the motif variants were reported before in synovial fluid and blood from reactive arthritis.

Using quantitative 5'-RACE with molecular barcodes, the authors made TCR beta libraries. TCRdb re-derived calls from the 5' RACE reads in MiXCR, one entry per CDR3 protein. The repertoire has 30,000 to 45,000 distinct CDR3 sequences, under 13% of them found once; the top ten carry roughly 15%. This clonotype was recorded many times. The antigen remains undetermined. This CDR3 has 16 residues. With 5 bases removed from V and 0 bases from J, the gap between germline ends came to 14 bases. CDR1 and CDR2 (germline): SGHTA, FQGNSA. This chain uses TRBV7-2 with TRBJ2-1; D is ambiguous. This TCR was recovered from a male donor with ankylosing spondylitis or in good health (not recorded which). The sequenced sample was blood, either unsorted or a sorted T cell fraction (not recorded which). The CDR3 reads CASSRGRLSSYNEQFF. CDR3 nucleotides: TGTGCCAGCAGCCGCGGACGTTTAAGCTCCTACAATGAGCAGTTCTTC. The entire variable domain, with the rest obtained from reference TRBV7-2 and TRBJ2-1, is as follows: GAGVSQSPSNKVTEKGKDVELRCDPISGHTALYWYRQSLGQGLEFLIYFQGNSAPDKSGLPSDRFSAERTGGSVSTLTIQRTQQEDSAVYLCASSRGRLSSYNEQFFGPGTRLTVL.